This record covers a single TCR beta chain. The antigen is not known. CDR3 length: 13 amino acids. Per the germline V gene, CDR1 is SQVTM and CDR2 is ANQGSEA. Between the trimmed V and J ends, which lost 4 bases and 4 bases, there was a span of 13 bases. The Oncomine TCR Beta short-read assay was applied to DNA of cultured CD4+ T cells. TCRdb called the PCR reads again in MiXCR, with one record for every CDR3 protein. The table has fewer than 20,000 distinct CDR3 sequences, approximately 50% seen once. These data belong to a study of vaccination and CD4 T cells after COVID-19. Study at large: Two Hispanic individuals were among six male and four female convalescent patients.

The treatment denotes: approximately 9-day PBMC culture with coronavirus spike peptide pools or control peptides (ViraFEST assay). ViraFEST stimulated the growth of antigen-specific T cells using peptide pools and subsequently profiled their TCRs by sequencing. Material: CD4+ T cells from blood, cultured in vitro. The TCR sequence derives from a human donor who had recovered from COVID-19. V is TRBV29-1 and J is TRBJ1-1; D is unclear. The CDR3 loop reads CSVVKGQSTEAFF. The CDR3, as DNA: TGCAGCGTTGTAAAAGGCCAAAGCACTGAAGCTTTCTTT.